The TCR beta chain under discussion was sequenced for a study of T cell responses to AZD1222 COVID-19 vaccine. The overall study: Second-dose groups at about 4 or about 12 weeks were pooled. Study observations and caveats: Vaccine-related CD4 TCRs covered spike, predominating at 160-218 and 743-854. There were mostly white British donors and more females than males, and clonal diversity was possibly underestimated. The repertoires were collected only after the peak T cell response.

V was pared by 6 bases and J by 7 bases, with 9 bases of the junction left unmatched. CDR1 MNHEY and CDR2 SMNVEV come from the germline V gene (reference sequence). CDR3 length: 14 amino acids. Profiling relied on immunoSEQ multiplex PCR, and the TCRdb table lists in-frame clones only, not all of them. The sample shows over 65,000 clones, roughly nine tenths of them seen only once. Turning to this clone: Its antigen is still unknown.

The rearrangement links TRBV27 to TRBJ1-2; 9 bases are a match to TRBD1. The receptor's source is an adult in good health. Sequenced material: peripheral blood, taken on day 0 of AZD1222 vaccination. The CDR3 nucleotides read TGTGCCAGCAGAACCGGGACAGGGCCCACTGGCTACACCTTC. It translates to CASRTGTGPTGYTF.